These T cell receptor beta chains were read from a single sample in a study of read filtering for tumor transcriptome and immune sequencing. From the reads, TCRdb called clonotypes with MiXCR, one entry per CDR3 protein. The data hold about 130,000 distinct CDR3 sequences, with 10% to 15% observed a single time. The specimen was a population of CD138-negative cells sorted from bone marrow. The receptor set was obtained from a donor aged 40 or over with multiple myeloma. The CDR3 runs from the conserved cysteine through the conserved F or W. The D gene is left open where the match is weak. Clone size, where shown, is once, few, many, or a class for clones that have expanded.

CDR3aa	CDR3nt	j_gene	d_gene	abundance	v_gene
CASSGTVYSGANVLTF	TGTGCCAGCTCCGGGACCGTCTACTCTGGGGCCAACGTCCTGACTTTC	TRBJ2-6	-	many	TRBV2
CASSVGGSAYNEQFF	TGTGCCAGCAGCGTGGGCGGGAGCGCCTACAATGAGCAGTTCTTC	TRBJ2-1	TRBD2	-	TRBV9
CASSPGQGKEHWETQYF	TGTGCCAGCAGTCCGGGACAGGGTAAAGAGCACTGGGAGACCCAGTACTTC	TRBJ2-5	TRBD1	many	TRBV27
CASAFGGFSQYEQYF	TGTGCCAGTGCATTCGGAGGCTTCTCACAGTACGAGCAGTACTTC	TRBJ2-7	-	many	TRBV7-2
CATSGQSGLEQYF	TGTGCCACCAGTGGACAGTCCGGTCTCGAGCAGTACTTC	TRBJ2-7	-	many	TRBV24-1
CASSWGISTDTQYF	TGTGCCAGCAGTTGGGGGATAAGCACAGATACGCAGTATTTT	TRBJ2-3	-	many	TRBV6-5
CSATIGPRVSSNYGYTF	TGCAGCGCAACAATTGGACCCCGAGTTTCTTCTAACTATGGCTACACCTTC	TRBJ1-2	-	many	TRBV29-1
CASSPRTGAGTQYF	TGTGCCAGCAGTCCAAGGACAGGGGCGGGGACCCAGTACTTC	TRBJ2-5	TRBD1	-	TRBV2
CASRPSGQETQYF	TGTGCCAGCCGCCCTAGCGGCCAAGAGACCCAGTACTTC	TRBJ2-5	TRBD2	few	TRBV12-3/TRBV12-4
CASSVEVGGTDTQYF	TGTGCCAGCAGCGTAGAGGTCGGGGGGACAGATACGCAGTATTTT	TRBJ2-3	TRBD2	-	TRBV9
CASSHRTPGHENTEAFF	TGTGCCAGCAGCCATCGTACTCCGGGACACGAGAACACTGAAGCTTTCTTT	TRBJ1-1	-	many	TRBV14
CASSQGPPGGAAQRMQYF	TGTGCCAGCAGCCAAGGCCCCCCCGGAGGGGCCGCCCAGAGGATGCAGTACTTC	TRBJ2-7	-	many	TRBV3-1
CSARNPRDEQFF	TGCAGTGCTAGAAATCCTAGGGATGAGCAGTTCTTC	TRBJ2-1	-	few	TRBV20-1
CASSSQGVPLVFF	TGTGCCAGCAGCTCCCAGGGGGTTCCTCTGGTGTTTTTT	TRBJ1-4	TRBD1	many	TRBV7-9
CASSLVTGMNTEAFF	TGTGCCAGCAGCTTAGTTACAGGGATGAACACTGAAGCTTTCTTT	TRBJ1-1	-	many	TRBV7-2
CASSITGTAAYEQYF	TGTGCCAGCAGTATAACCGGGACGGCAGCCTACGAGCAGTACTTC	TRBJ2-7	-	many	TRBV28
CAIRTDSGANVLTF	TGTGCCATCCGGACTGACTCTGGGGCCAACGTCCTGACTTTC	TRBJ2-6	-	many	TRBV10-3
CASRSSGGSYEQYF	TGTGCCAGCCGATCCTCAGGGGGCTCCTACGAGCAGTACTTC	TRBJ2-7	TRBD1	few	TRBV12-3/TRBV12-4
CAWNRDPVYNEQFF	TGTGCCTGGAACCGGGACCCCGTTTACAATGAGCAGTTCTTC	TRBJ2-1	-	many	TRBV30
CASSFGGGFYNEQFF	TGTGCCAGCAGCTTCGGGGGGGGCTTCTACAATGAGCAGTTCTTC	TRBJ2-1	TRBD2	many	TRBV7-2
CASRDTSVSYNEQFF	TGCGCCAGCAGGGATACTAGCGTTTCCTACAATGAGCAGTTCTTC	TRBJ2-1	TRBD2	many	TRBV5-1
CASSEQWRNNQPQHF	TGTGCCAGCAGTGAACAGTGGAGGAACAATCAGCCCCAGCATTTT	TRBJ1-5	-	few	TRBV6-1
CASSPSGRDHTGELFF	TGTGCCAGCAGTCCTAGCGGGAGAGACCACACCGGGGAGCTGTTTTTT	TRBJ2-2	TRBD2	many	TRBV6-6
CATRQGERSGANVLTF	TGTGCCACCCGACAGGGGGAACGCTCTGGGGCCAACGTCCTGACTTTC	TRBJ2-6	TRBD1	few	TRBV11-1
CASSGTGTGISFF	TGCGCCAGCAGCGGTACCGGGACAGGGATAAGTTTCTTT	TRBJ1-1	TRBD1	many	TRBV5-1
CASSLGPTSGGVRNEQFF	TGTGCCAGCAGCTTAGGGCCAACTAGCGGGGGAGTTAGAAATGAGCAGTTCTTC	TRBJ2-1	TRBD2	many	TRBV7-8
CASSPGLKSNQPQHF	TGTGCCAGTAGCCCCGGGCTCAAGAGCAATCAGCCCCAGCATTTT	TRBJ1-5	-	many	TRBV19
CASSFNLNQPQHF	TGTGCCAGCAGCTTCAACCTTAATCAGCCCCAGCATTTT	TRBJ1-5	-	once	TRBV7-9
CATSGTVQETQYF	TGTGCCACCTCCGGGACAGTCCAAGAGACCCAGTACTTC	TRBJ2-5	TRBD1	many	TRBV19
CASSFAGRTEETQYF	TGTGCCAGCAGCTTTGCCGGAAGGACAGAAGAGACCCAGTACTTC	TRBJ2-5	-	many	TRBV7-3
CASSLVGSGGVDTQYF	TGTGCCAGCAGCTTGGTCGGTAGCGGGGGTGTAGATACGCAGTATTTT	TRBJ2-3	TRBD2	many	TRBV5-4
CSQAGGSDTQYF	TGCAGTCAAGCGGGAGGTTCAGATACGCAGTATTTT	TRBJ2-3	TRBD2	many	TRBV20-1
CASRPRVGITEAFF	TGTGCCAGCAGGCCGCGGGTAGGCATAACTGAAGCTTTCTTT	TRBJ1-1	-	many	TRBV11-1
CASSEVGQETQYF	TGTGCCAGCAGTGAGGTCGGCCAAGAGACCCAGTACTTC	TRBJ2-5	-	many	TRBV6-1
CASSVGGRNQETQYF	TGTGCCAGCAGCGTAGGCGGGAGGAACCAAGAGACCCAGTACTTC	TRBJ2-5	TRBD2	many	TRBV9
CASRLCELAGGRDYYEQYF	TGTGCAAGTCGCTTATGTGAACTAGCGGGAGGTAGGGACTACTACGAGCAGTACTTC	TRBJ2-7	-	many	TRBV12-2